This is a list of T cell receptor beta chains from one sample in a study of OX40 agonist ivuxolimab in advanced cancers. Assay used: immunoSEQ multiplex PCR; TCRdb lists only in-frame clones, some missing. The sample contains some 76,000 clones, approximately 80% of which appear only once. The sequenced sample was CD4+ or CD8+ T cells sorted from blood, obtained in a trial of the OX40 agonist ivuxolimab. The origin of the receptors is an adult with an advanced solid tumor such as melanoma, head and neck, liver or kidney cancer. Each CDR3 is given with its conserved first and last residue. The order of the fields is CDR3 protein, CDR3 DNA, clone size, D gene, V gene, J gene. D genes are given only for firm matches. Rows give clone size only sometimes, using once, few, many, or a class for an expanded clone.

cdr3_aa: CASSPSEGNYGYTF; cdr3_nt: TGTGCCAGCAGCCCTTCGGAGGGCAACTATGGCTACACCTTC; clone_size: NA; d_call: NA; v_call: TRBV9; j_call: TRBJ1-2
cdr3_aa: CASSPMRGYGYTF; cdr3_nt: TGTGCCAGCAGTCCCATGAGGGGCTATGGCTACACCTTC; clone_size: NA; d_call: NA; v_call: TRBV6-5; j_call: TRBJ1-2
cdr3_aa: CAWRGSAEAFF; cdr3_nt: TGTGCCTGGAGAGGGTCGGCCGAAGCTTTCTTT; clone_size: NA; d_call: NA; v_call: TRBV30; j_call: TRBJ1-1
cdr3_aa: CASSELSGNTIYF; cdr3_nt: TGTGCCAGCAGCGAGCTCTCTGGAAACACCATATATTTT; clone_size: NA; d_call: NA; v_call: TRBV7-2; j_call: TRBJ1-3
cdr3_aa: CASSRLNRGVHTEAFF; cdr3_nt: TGTGCCAGCAGCCGTCTAAATCGGGGAGTTCACACTGAAGCTTTCTTT; clone_size: NA; d_call: NA; v_call: TRBV7-8; j_call: TRBJ1-1
cdr3_aa: CASRNTNEAFF; cdr3_nt: TGTGCCAGCAGGAACACTAATGAAGCTTTCTTT; clone_size: once; d_call: NA; v_call: TRBV27; j_call: TRBJ1-1
cdr3_aa: CASSVVHGYGYTF; cdr3_nt: TGTGCCAGCAGCGTAGTACATGGGTATGGCTACACCTTC; clone_size: NA; d_call: NA; v_call: TRBV9; j_call: TRBJ1-2
cdr3_aa: CASSQPDGEGNTIYF; cdr3_nt: TGTGCCAGCAGCCAGCCGGACGGGGAGGGAAACACCATATATTTT; clone_size: NA; d_call: NA; v_call: TRBV4-2; j_call: TRBJ1-3
cdr3_aa: CASRSGTAEGYTF; cdr3_nt: TGTGCCAGTAGGTCCGGGACGGCCGAAGGCTACACCTTC; clone_size: NA; d_call: NA; v_call: TRBV19; j_call: TRBJ1-2
cdr3_aa: CASKRRDSYSYEQYF; cdr3_nt: TGTGCCAGCAAACGTCGGGACTCCTACTCCTACGAGCAGTACTTC; clone_size: NA; d_call: NA; v_call: TRBV27; j_call: TRBJ2-7
cdr3_aa: CASSLGQNTEAFF; cdr3_nt: TGTGCCAGCAGCTTAGGACAGAACACTGAAGCTTTCTTT; clone_size: NA; d_call: NA; v_call: TRBV7-2; j_call: TRBJ1-1
cdr3_aa: CASSPTSFEQFF; cdr3_nt: TGTGCCAGCAGCCCAACTAGTTTTGAGCAGTTCTTC; clone_size: NA; d_call: NA; v_call: TRBV7-9; j_call: TRBJ2-1
cdr3_aa: CAWGSSGTGPSF; cdr3_nt: TGTGCCTGGGGTTCGAGTGGGACTGGGCCCTCATTC; clone_size: NA; d_call: NA; v_call: TRBV30; j_call: TRBJ2-7
cdr3_aa: CASSSQFGGRGGGEQYF; cdr3_nt: TGTGCCAGCAGCTCCCAATTCGGGGGTCGAGGAGGAGGCGAGCAGTACTTC; clone_size: NA; d_call: NA; v_call: TRBV7-3; j_call: TRBJ2-7
cdr3_aa: CASSIALQGGQPQHF; cdr3_nt: TGTGCCAGTAGTATAGCATTGCAGGGAGGTCAGCCCCAGCATTTT; clone_size: few; d_call: NA; v_call: TRBV19; j_call: TRBJ1-5
cdr3_aa: CASSLEGPETQYF; cdr3_nt: TGTGCCAGCAGCTTGGAGGGGCCAGAGACCCAGTACTTC; clone_size: NA; d_call: NA; v_call: TRBV11-3; j_call: TRBJ2-5
cdr3_aa: CSVEQGGGNTIYF; cdr3_nt: TGCAGCGTTGAACAAGGCGGCGGAAACACCATATATTTT; clone_size: NA; d_call: NA; v_call: TRBV29-1; j_call: TRBJ1-3
cdr3_aa: CASRWDRETFAQHF; cdr3_nt: TGTGCCAGCAGATGGGACAGGGAAACTTTTGCCCAGCATTTT; clone_size: NA; d_call: TRBD1; v_call: TRBV6-5; j_call: TRBJ1-5
cdr3_aa: CAWTRGNNSPLHF; cdr3_nt: TGTGCCTGGACCCGCGGGAATAATTCACCCCTCCACTTT; clone_size: NA; d_call: NA; v_call: TRBV30; j_call: TRBJ1-6
cdr3_aa: CASSSATLDTRAYSNQPQHF; cdr3_nt: TGTGCCAGCAGCTCTGCTACCCTGGACACCCGCGCTTATAGCAATCAGCCCCAGCATTTT; clone_size: NA; d_call: NA; v_call: TRBV28; j_call: TRBJ1-5
cdr3_aa: CASSTGTYEQYF; cdr3_nt: TGTGCCAGCAGTACAGGGACCTACGAGCAGTACTTC; clone_size: NA; d_call: NA; v_call: TRBV5-4; j_call: TRBJ2-7
cdr3_aa: CASKGSGNEAFF; cdr3_nt: TGTGCCAGCAAGGGTTCTGGGAATGAAGCTTTCTTT; clone_size: once; d_call: NA; v_call: TRBV2; j_call: TRBJ1-1
cdr3_aa: CASSRDSRPPINEQFF; cdr3_nt: TGTGCCAGCAGCCGCGATTCAAGGCCTCCTATTAATGAGCAGTTCTTC; clone_size: NA; d_call: NA; v_call: TRBV7-3; j_call: TRBJ2-1
cdr3_aa: CALTQGIGETQYF; cdr3_nt: TGTGCCTTGACGCAGGGGATTGGAGAGACCCAGTACTTC; clone_size: NA; d_call: NA; v_call: TRBV19; j_call: TRBJ2-5
cdr3_aa: CASVRVGSYNEQFF; cdr3_nt: TGTGCCAGCGTACGGGTGGGCTCTTACAATGAGCAGTTCTTC; clone_size: NA; d_call: NA; v_call: TRBV6-6; j_call: TRBJ2-1
cdr3_aa: CASSHWRDGETQYF; cdr3_nt: TGTGCCAGCAGCCATTGGAGGGACGGCGAGACCCAGTACTTC; clone_size: NA; d_call: NA; v_call: TRBV7-9; j_call: TRBJ2-5
cdr3_aa: CASSLQWDRGSGNYGYTF; cdr3_nt: TGCGCCAGCAGCTTGCAATGGGACAGGGGATCTGGCAACTATGGCTACACCTTC; clone_size: NA; d_call: TRBD1; v_call: TRBV5-1; j_call: TRBJ1-2
cdr3_aa: CASRAGTGENYGYTF; cdr3_nt: TGTGCCAGCCGTGCCGGGACAGGGGAGAACTATGGCTACACCTTC; clone_size: few; d_call: TRBD1; v_call: TRBV6-1; j_call: TRBJ1-2
cdr3_aa: CASSLLGQGLSEAFF; cdr3_nt: TGCGCCAGCAGCTTGCTGGGACAGGGGCTTTCTGAAGCTTTCTTT; clone_size: NA; d_call: TRBD1; v_call: TRBV5-1; j_call: TRBJ1-1
cdr3_aa: CASSLVGGRISHEQFF; cdr3_nt: TGTGCCAGCAGCTTAGTCGGGGGGCGAATATCCCATGAGCAGTTCTTC; clone_size: NA; d_call: NA; v_call: TRBV7-8; j_call: TRBJ2-1
cdr3_aa: CASSLPDGRLGSPLHF; cdr3_nt: TGTGCCAGCAGCCTCCCTGACGGGAGGCTTGGGTCACCCCTCCACTTT; clone_size: NA; d_call: NA; v_call: TRBV7-2; j_call: TRBJ1-6
cdr3_aa: CASRPPLGEQYF; cdr3_nt: TGTGCCAGCAGACCCCCCCTTGGCGAGCAGTACTTC; clone_size: NA; d_call: NA; v_call: TRBV6-5; j_call: TRBJ2-7
cdr3_aa: CAIRAGGGGETQYF; cdr3_nt: TGTGCCATCAGGGCCGGAGGGGGCGGAGAGACCCAGTACTTC; clone_size: NA; d_call: NA; v_call: TRBV10-3; j_call: TRBJ2-5
cdr3_aa: CASSPQGGGGEKLFF; cdr3_nt: TGTGCCAGCTCACCGCAGGGAGGCGGGGGTGAAAAACTGTTTTTT; clone_size: once; d_call: NA; v_call: TRBV18; j_call: TRBJ1-4
cdr3_aa: CASSQVHLAGGRGNEQFF; cdr3_nt: TGTGCCAGCAGCCAAGTTCATCTAGCGGGGGGGCGAGGAAATGAGCAGTTCTTC; clone_size: NA; d_call: TRBD2; v_call: TRBV4-2; j_call: TRBJ2-1
cdr3_aa: CASSLGQGGFDEQFF; cdr3_nt: TGTGCCAGCAGCTTGGGACAGGGAGGATTCGATGAGCAGTTCTTC; clone_size: NA; d_call: NA; v_call: TRBV5-4; j_call: TRBJ2-1
cdr3_aa: CASSYEGDYGYTF; cdr3_nt: TGTGCCAGCAGTTACGAGGGAGACTATGGCTACACCTTC; clone_size: NA; d_call: NA; v_call: TRBV6-5; j_call: TRBJ1-2
cdr3_aa: CASSSLGASTDTQYF; cdr3_nt: TGTGCCAGCAGCTCCCTCGGGGCTAGCACAGATACGCAGTATTTT; clone_size: few; d_call: NA; v_call: TRBV7-3; j_call: TRBJ2-3
cdr3_aa: CASSWSGMGQPQHF; cdr3_nt: TGTGCCAGCAGTTGGTCAGGGATGGGTCAGCCCCAGCATTTT; clone_size: few; d_call: NA; v_call: TRBV28; j_call: TRBJ1-5
cdr3_aa: CASSEGLNSYNEQFF; cdr3_nt: TGTGCCAGCAGTGAAGGCTTAAACTCCTACAATGAGCAGTTCTTC; clone_size: NA; d_call: NA; v_call: TRBV6-4; j_call: TRBJ2-1
cdr3_aa: CASGETGDSYNEQFF; cdr3_nt: TGTGCCAGCGGGGAGACAGGCGACTCCTACAATGAGCAGTTCTTC; clone_size: NA; d_call: NA; v_call: TRBV5-4; j_call: TRBJ2-1
cdr3_aa: CASSNRQGAWTEAFF; cdr3_nt: TGTGCCAGCAGCAACCGACAGGGGGCTTGGACTGAAGCTTTCTTT; clone_size: NA; d_call: TRBD1; v_call: TRBV11-2; j_call: TRBJ1-1
cdr3_aa: CASTEQGISSYNEQFF; cdr3_nt: TGTGCCAGCACCGAACAGGGGATAAGCTCCTACAATGAGCAGTTCTTC; clone_size: NA; d_call: TRBD1; v_call: TRBV27; j_call: TRBJ2-1
cdr3_aa: CASSPTAPTTNEKLFF; cdr3_nt: TGTGCCAGCAGCCCAACGGCCCCAACAACTAATGAAAAACTGTTTTTT; clone_size: NA; d_call: NA; v_call: TRBV5-5; j_call: TRBJ1-4
cdr3_aa: CASSQGVSGTNEKLFF; cdr3_nt: TGCGCCAGCAGCCAAGGGGTGTCGGGAACTAATGAAAAACTGTTTTTT; clone_size: NA; d_call: NA; v_call: TRBV4-3; j_call: TRBJ1-4
cdr3_aa: CASSVRGQLKNIQYF; cdr3_nt: TGTGCCAGCAGCGTACGGGGACAGCTCAAAAACATTCAGTACTTC; clone_size: NA; d_call: TRBD1; v_call: TRBV7-2; j_call: TRBJ2-4
cdr3_aa: CASSYRGTGGIMEAFF; cdr3_nt: TGTGCCAGCAGTTACCGCGGGACAGGGGGTATTATGGAAGCTTTCTTT; clone_size: NA; d_call: TRBD1; v_call: TRBV6-5; j_call: TRBJ1-1
cdr3_aa: CASSVSGTSTEKLFF; cdr3_nt: TGTGCCAGCAGCGTATCCGGGACCTCAACTGAAAAACTGTTTTTT; clone_size: NA; d_call: NA; v_call: TRBV9; j_call: TRBJ1-4
cdr3_aa: CASSPRDGTDTQYF; cdr3_nt: TGTGCCAGCTCACCTCGGGACGGCACAGATACGCAGTATTTT; clone_size: NA; d_call: NA; v_call: TRBV18; j_call: TRBJ2-3
cdr3_aa: CASSSGAGNTIYF; cdr3_nt: TGTGCCAGCAGTTCAGGAGCTGGAAACACCATATATTTT; clone_size: many; d_call: NA; v_call: TRBV7-9; j_call: TRBJ1-3
cdr3_aa: CASSLAGGGRYEQYF; cdr3_nt: TGCGCCAGCAGCTTGGCCGGGGGAGGGAGGTACGAGCAGTACTTC; clone_size: NA; d_call: TRBD2; v_call: TRBV5-1; j_call: TRBJ2-7
cdr3_aa: CASSSLGQGTNQPQHF; cdr3_nt: TGTGCCAGCAGCTCCTTAGGACAGGGGACTAATCAGCCCCAGCATTTT; clone_size: NA; d_call: TRBD1; v_call: TRBV7-2; j_call: TRBJ1-5
cdr3_aa: CASSGRGLGNTEAFF; cdr3_nt: TGTGCCAGCAGTGGCCGGGGGCTAGGTAACACTGAAGCTTTCTTT; clone_size: NA; d_call: NA; v_call: TRBV25-1; j_call: TRBJ1-1
cdr3_aa: CASSLGGEGYYEQYF; cdr3_nt: TGCGCCAGCAGCTTAGGGGGCGAAGGGTACTACGAGCAGTACTTC; clone_size: NA; d_call: TRBD1; v_call: TRBV5-1; j_call: TRBJ2-7